This is a list of T cell receptor beta chains from one sample in a study of T cell responses to AZD1222 COVID-19 vaccine. Profiling relied on immunoSEQ multiplex PCR, and the TCRdb table lists in-frame clones only, not all of them. The data contain approximately 140,000 clones, around 90% of them seen just once; the ten biggest clones take up about 3.8%. This sample comprised peripheral blood, obtained 28 days after the second AZD1222 dose. These receptors were taken from an adult who received the AZD1222 COVID-19 vaccine. Both conserved end residues are part of each CDR3. Each record gives: clone size, D gene, V gene, J gene, CDR3 DNA, CDR3 protein. A D gene is named only where the DNA matches it firmly. Expanded clones get a size class; other rows say once, few or many, or leave the size out.

>-|TRBD1|TRBV30|TRBJ1-4
TGTGCCTGGAGTTGGACAGGGCTCACTAATGAAAAACTGTTTTTT
CAWSWTGLTNEKLFF
>-|-|TRBV19|TRBJ2-2
TGTGCCAGTAGTATAACGGGACCGAACACCGGGGAGCTGTTTTTT
CASSITGPNTGELFF
>-|TRBD2|TRBV7-8|TRBJ2-7
TGTGCCAGCAGCTTACAGGTTACTAGCGGGGGGCTCTCCTACGAGCAGTACTTC
CASSLQVTSGGLSYEQYF
>-|-|TRBV29-1|TRBJ1-4
TGCAGCGTTGAAGGTTCCGGGAGTAATGAAAAACTGTTTTTT
CSVEGSGSNEKLFF
>once|-|TRBV7-9|TRBJ1-4
TGTGCCAGCAGCTTAGGGGTAGGGGAAAAACTGTTTTTT
CASSLGVGEKLFF
>-|-|TRBV10-3|TRBJ1-2
TGTGCCATCAGTGAGTCGTGGGGGTACTATGGCTACACCTTC
CAISESWGYYGYTF
>-|TRBD1|TRBV29-1|TRBJ2-2
TGCAGCGCCGCCGGGGGGACAGGGTCCTTTACCGGGGAGCTGTTTTTT
CSAAGGTGSFTGELFF
>-|TRBD1|TRBV2|TRBJ1-1
TGTGCCAGCAGACGGGACAGGGACACTGAAGCTTTCTTT
CASRRDRDTEAFF
>-|-|TRBV2|TRBJ2-3
TGTGCCAGCAGGTCGGCTGCGACAGATACGCAGTATTTT
CASRSAATDTQYF
>-|TRBD1|TRBV11-3|TRBJ2-1
TGTGCCAGCAGCCGACAGGGGGCCTCCTACAATGAGCAGTTCTTC
CASSRQGASYNEQFF
>-|TRBD1|TRBV5-6|TRBJ2-2
TGTGCCAGCAGCTACAGGGGATATTGGGACACCGGGGAGCTGTTTTTT
CASSYRGYWDTGELFF